This passage covers 14 T cell receptor beta chains from one sample sequenced in a study of blood T cell repertoires in COVID-19. Measured with immunoSEQ multiplex PCR; TCRdb has only the in-frame clones, and not every one. The repertoire has hundreds of thousands of clones, under 90% of them found once; the top ten carry 6.5%. Specimen: peripheral blood. The origin of the receptors is a man between 60 and 70 years old who had recovered from COVID-19.

The rearrangement uses TRBV27 and TRBJ1-5; no definite D call. Germline loops: CDR1 MNHEY, CDR2 SMNVEV (reference sequence). V was pared by 2 bases and J by 0 bases, with 8 bases between. The CDR3 has 15 residues. The CDR3 DNA sequence: TGTGCCAGCAGTTTAGAGGGCTATAGCAATCAGCCCCAGCATTTT. As protein: CASSLEGYSNQPQHF.

The rearrangement links TRBV28 to TRBJ1-2; D is uncertain. Trimming shortened V by 6 bases and J by 9 bases, and 17 bases separated the two germline ends. Germline CDR1 reads MDHEN; CDR2 reads SYDVKM. The CDR3 has 13 residues. CDR3 sequence: CASRSGPEESYTF. CDR3 DNA: TGTGCCAGCAGGAGCGGGCCTGAAGAAAGCTACACCTTC.

The chain has TRBV7-2 and TRBJ2-7; TRBD1 agrees at 8 bases. The V segment lost 5 bases and the J segment 2 bases; nucleotides outside the gene matches: 5. This CDR3 spans 14 amino acids. Per germline, CDR1 SGHTA and CDR2 FQGNSA. The CDR3 DNA reads TGTGCCAGCAGCAAGGACAGGGCTACCTACGAGCAGTACTTC. Translating gives CASSKDRATYEQYF.

The V gene is TRBV24-1, the J gene TRBJ1-4; TRBD1 agrees at 10 bases. Germline V lookup: CDR1 KGHDR, CDR2 SFDVKD. The CDR3 spans 16 residues. V shed 8 bases, J shed 4 bases, and the junction held 9 bases outside the gene matches. For the CDR3, the DNA is TGTGCCACCACAATCAGACAGGGGGCGAATAATGAAAAACTGTTTTTT. It is translated as CATTIRQGANNEKLFF.

V and J are TRBV5-1 and TRBJ1-4, with TRBD1 identical over 10 bases. Per the germline V gene, CDR1 is SGHRS and CDR2 is YFSETQ. The CDR3 is 14 amino acids. The V and J ends lost 7 bases and 6 bases, in that order; junction bases with no gene match: 6. The CDR3 reads CASAPDRGDEKLFF. CDR3 nucleotides: TGCGCCAGCGCTCCGGACAGGGGGGATGAAAAACTGTTTTTT.

J is TRBJ1-5 and V is TRBV7-2; D gene unclear. Trimming pared 4 bases from V and 3 bases from J, leaving 13 bases between. The CDR3 extends over 15 amino acids. Germline loops: CDR1 SGHTA, CDR2 FQGNSA. The CDR3 here is CASSSRSGPNQPQHF. For the CDR3, the DNA is TGTGCCAGCAGCTCCCGATCCGGTCCCAATCAGCCCCAGCATTTT.

The V gene is TRBV2, the J gene TRBJ1-1; D is ambiguous. Germline loops: CDR1 SNHLY, CDR2 FYNNEI. Trimming left V 4 bases short and J 7 bases short, with 7 bases between. The CDR3 sequence is 11 residues long. The CDR3 loop is CASSAQFEAFF. The DNA of the CDR3 is TGTGCCAGCAGTGCTCAGTTTGAAGCTTTCTTT.

This clone appeared a single time. The genes are TRBV3-1 (or the pseudogene TRBV3-2) and TRBJ1-1; 8 bases map to TRBD1. V was pared by 9 bases and J by 2 bases, with 20 bases of the junction left unmatched. Germline V CDR1 and CDR2: LGHDT, YNNKEL (reference sequence). The CDR3 sequence is 18 residues long. This chain's CDR3 is CARGVPYRGSAANTEAFF. CDR3 bases: TGTGCCAGGGGGGTACCCTACAGGGGGTCGGCAGCCAACACTGAAGCTTTCTTT.

The rearrangement uses TRBV28 and TRBJ1-5, with TRBD1 matching 8 bases. This CDR3 comprises 16 residues. The germline V gene has CDR1 MDHEN and CDR2 SYDVKM. Trimming at V came to 6 bases and at J to 3 bases, leaving 10 bases not matched to a gene. The CDR3 DNA sequence: TGTGCCAGCAGCCGCCCTGACAGGGGTGTCAATCAGCCCCAGCATTTT. It encodes CASSRPDRGVNQPQHF.

This clone was picked up one time. This rearrangement joins TRBV5-8 to TRBJ2-3, with 7 positions matching TRBD2. This CDR3 has 13 amino acids. Unmatched junction bases numbered 3, after V lost 5 bases and J lost 3 bases. The V gene's germline CDR1 is SGHTS and CDR2 YDEGEE. Written as DNA, the CDR3 is TGTGCCAGCAGAGGGGAGGGTACAGATACGCAGTATTTT. Translation gives CASRGEGTDTQYF.

The chain has TRBV6-2 or TRBV6-3 and TRBJ1-2, with 10 bases identical to TRBD1. The germline V gene encodes CDR1 MNHEY and CDR2 SVGEGT. CDR3 length: 15 amino acids. V dropped 4 bases and J dropped 4; count of bases not matched to a gene: 6. For the CDR3, the DNA is TGTGCCAGCAGTTCCCCGGGACAGGGGACCTATGGCTACACCTTC. Its protein product is CASSSPGQGTYGYTF.

V is TRBV9 and J is TRBJ1-2, with D perhaps matching TRBD1 (6 bases). Germline lookup yields CDR1 SGDLS and CDR2 YYNGEE. The V gene lost 0 bases and the J gene lost 5 bases, with 14 bases spanning the gap. This CDR3 has 15 amino acids. The CDR3 loop is CASSVVPGQWYGYTF. The CDR3 bases are TGTGCCAGCAGCGTAGTCCCCGGACAGTGGTATGGCTACACCTTC.

The chain couples TRBV6-5 to TRBJ2-3; tentative D call: TRBD2 (6 bases). Trimming removed 6 bases from V and 2 bases from J, with 12 bases in between. CDR1 MNHEY and CDR2 SVGAGI come from the germline V gene. The CDR3 is 14 amino acids. CDR3 DNA sequence: TGTGCCAGCAGGGGGAGGAGGCACACAGATACGCAGTATTTT. It codes for CASRGRRHTDTQYF.

This clone has a handful of counts. The chain joins TRBV20-1 to TRBJ1-5, with 9 bases matching TRBD1. Germline V gives CDR1 DFQATT, CDR2 SNEGSKA (reference sequence). The CDR3 is 14 residues long. V was clipped by 3 bases and J by 4 bases; unmatched bases: 4. As DNA, the CDR3 is TGCAGTGCTAGTACGGGACAGGGAAATCAGCCCCAGCATTTT. Translated, it gives CSASTGQGNQPQHF.